This TCR beta chain came from a study of Graves' ophthalmopathy and Graves' hyperthyroidism. For repertoire sequencing, the TCR beta CDR3 regions were amplified from RNA transcripts. HTBI primers served in a first-round RT-PCR, which a second-round multiplex PCR followed. MiXCR was run by TCRdb on the multiplex PCR reads, yielding one entry per CDR3 protein. Of approximately 700,000 distinct CDR3 sequences in the sample, 40% were seen once. Regarding the study as a whole: Using 13 signatures, a model distinguished ophthalmopathy from stable hyperthyroidism, reaching around 85% sensitivity and approximately 82% specificity. Blood shared most expanded thyroid clonotypes above 0.001 frequency. The model predicted progression of ophthalmopathy with a sensitivity of about 70%, and its specificity was roughly 77%.

Turning to this clonotype: Its specificity is unknown.

V lost 8 bases to trimming and J lost 3 bases, with 8 bases between them. The CDR3 loop spans 11 amino acids. The V gene is TRBV12-3 or TRBV12-4, the J gene TRBJ2-7, with TRBD1 as a possible D gene (6 bases). Sequenced sample: peripheral blood. The TCR sequence derives from an adult man with Graves' ophthalmopathy. This CDR3 is CASGDNYEQYF. CDR3 nucleotides: TGTGCCAGCGGGGACAACTACGAGCAGTACTTC.